Shown below are 12 T cell receptor beta chains from a single sample sequenced in a study of CD8+ T cells in alopecia areata. Following extraction, RNA underwent reverse transcription to cDNA, which served as the sequencing template. Assay used: immunoSEQ multiplex PCR; TCRdb lists only in-frame clones, some missing. Of some 99,000 clones in the sample, 40% to 45% are singletons; the top ten hold under 0.9%. Sequencing was carried out using CD4+ T cells sorted from blood. These receptors were taken from a human donor with alopecia areata.

This clone showed up just a few times. This chain uses TRBV29-1 with TRBJ2-3; D is possibly TRBD2 (6 bases). Germline V gene data show CDR1 as SQVTM and CDR2 as ANQGSEA. The CDR3 totals 17 residues. V was clipped by 5 bases and J by 0 bases, with 21 bases between them. CDR3 in DNA: TGCAGCGTTCCCTTTGGACCGGGACTTGTAAGCACAGATACGCAGTATTTT. As protein: CSVPFGPGLVSTDTQYF.

This chain links TRBV5-5 with TRBJ2-7; 8 bases agree with TRBD2. The J segment lost 2 bases and the V segment lost 3 bases, leaving 7 bases of the junction unmatched. Germline lookup yields CDR1 SGHKS and CDR2 YYEKEE (reference sequence). The CDR3 is 15 amino acids. The CDR3 region is CASSSNRGGTYEQYF. In DNA form, the CDR3 reads TGTGCCAGCAGCTCCAACCGGGGGGGTACCTACGAGCAGTACTTC.

This clone was counted a single time. The V gene is TRBV13, the J gene TRBJ2-1, with 8 bases identical to TRBD1. The germline V gene has CDR1 PRHDT and CDR2 FYEKMQ (reference sequence). The CDR3 runs to 14 residues. After removal of 5 bases from V and 9 bases from J, the junction contained 9 bases not matched to a gene. The CDR3 loop reads CASSDLTGVSEQFF. The CDR3 DNA reads TGTGCCAGCAGCGACCTGACAGGGGTTAGTGAGCAGTTCTTC.

V and J are TRBV5-1 and TRBJ1-2; 7 nucleotides match TRBD1. V was clipped by 1 base and J by 8 bases; unmatched bases: 17. The germline CDR1 and CDR2 sequences are SGHRS and YFSETQ. This CDR3 has 17 residues. The CDR3 nucleotides read TGCGCCAGCAGCTTGCGATATCGGGCGGGACAGAGTTACGGCTACACCTTC. It yields the protein CASSLRYRAGQSYGYTF.

J is TRBJ2-7 and V is TRBV27, with 10 positions matching TRBD1. Germline V gene sequence: CDR1 MNHEY, CDR2 SMNVEV (reference sequence). Trimming took 0 bases from V and 4 from J; bases not matched to a gene: 6. This CDR3 spans 16 amino acids. CDR3 protein: CASSLSMRTGGYEQYF. The CDR3, as DNA: TGTGCCAGCAGTTTATCAATGAGGACAGGGGGTTACGAGCAGTACTTC.

This chain connects TRBV5-1 to TRBJ2-4; D is unresolved. Germline CDR1 is SGHRS and CDR2 is YFSETQ. This CDR3 has 15 amino acids. Trimming took 4 bases from V and 1 from J, leaving 12 bases between them. For the CDR3, the DNA is TGCGCCAGCAGCCCCCCCCAAGCGGCCAAAAACATTCAGTACTTC. Amino acids: CASSPPQAAKNIQYF.

V usage is TRBV29-1 and J usage is TRBJ2-3; D is perhaps TRBD2 (6 bases). The germline CDR1 and CDR2 sequences are SQVTM and ANQGSEA. The CDR3 length is 13 residues. V shed 3 bases and J shed 2 bases, with 9 bases lying between them. In DNA, the CDR3 is TGCAGCGTTGAGAGGCGGGACACAGATACGCAGTATTTT. The encoded protein is CSVERRDTDTQYF.

As to this clone: One end of the junction does not line up with germline, which may come from a read error. The J gene is TRBJ1-1, the V gene TRBV11-2; D not certain. The CDR3 consists of 13 residues. Germline loops: CDR1 SGHAT, CDR2 FQNNGV. CDR3 sequence (DNA): TGTGCCAGCAGCCTAGAGAGGAACACTGAAGCTTTCTTT. This sequence encodes CASSLERNTEAFF.

This clone was counted between two and nine times. The chain recombines TRBV29-1 with TRBJ2-3; no reliable D call. The CDR3 totals 14 residues. Trimming removed 7 bases at V and 1 base at J, with 15 bases between. Germline V gene lookup returns CDR1 SQVTM and CDR2 ANQGSEA. The CDR3: CSGRVARGTDTQYF. The CDR3 nucleotides read TGCAGCGGAAGGGTGGCTCGGGGCACAGATACGCAGTATTTT.

This chain joins TRBV7-2 and TRBJ1-2; D might be TRBD1 (5 bases). The V and J ends lost 5 bases and 3 bases respectively, with 19 bases between them. Germline lookup yields CDR1 SGHTA and CDR2 FQGNSA. The CDR3 is 16 residues long. In DNA form, the CDR3 reads TGTGCCAGCAGCCCCCATTCTGGGGGGGGTTACTATGGCTACACCTTC. It yields the protein CASSPHSGGGYYGYTF.

This clone has just a few counts. Other DNA sequences in the same sample also yield this CDR3. The chain carries TRBV29-1 and TRBJ2-5, with D perhaps TRBD2 (5 bases). V lost 4 bases to trimming and J lost 5 bases, with 8 bases between them. Germline V gives CDR1 SQVTM, CDR2 ANQGSEA. The CDR3 has 11 amino acids. The CDR3 reads CSVGGEETQYF. In DNA, the CDR3 is TGCAGCGTTGGGGGAGAGGAGACCCAGTACTTC.

The genes are TRBV30 and TRBJ1-1; D gene uncertain. There are 13 residues in the CDR3. Trimming left V 2 bases short and J 4 bases short, with 11 bases between. Germline CDR1 GTSNPN, CDR2 SVGIG (reference sequence). The CDR3, as DNA: TGTGCCTGGAGTCGCAGGTGGGGCACTGAAGCTTTCTTT. Its protein is CAWSRRWGTEAFF.